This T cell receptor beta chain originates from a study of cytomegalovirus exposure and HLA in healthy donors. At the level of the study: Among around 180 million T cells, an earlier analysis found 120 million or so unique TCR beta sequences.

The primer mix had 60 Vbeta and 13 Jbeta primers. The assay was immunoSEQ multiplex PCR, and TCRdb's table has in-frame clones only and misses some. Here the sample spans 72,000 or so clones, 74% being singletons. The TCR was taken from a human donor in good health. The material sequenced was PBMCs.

CDR3 residues: CATSPGTSAYNEQFF. The CDR3 DNA reads as TGTGCCACCAGCCCAGGGACTAGCGCTTACAATGAGCAGTTCTTC. The chain links TRBV15 to TRBJ2-1; 10 bases map to TRBD2. Germline loops: CDR1 LNHNV, CDR2 YYDKDF (reference sequence). The CDR3 has 15 residues. V lost 5 bases, J lost 4 bases, and 5 bases stayed unmatched.